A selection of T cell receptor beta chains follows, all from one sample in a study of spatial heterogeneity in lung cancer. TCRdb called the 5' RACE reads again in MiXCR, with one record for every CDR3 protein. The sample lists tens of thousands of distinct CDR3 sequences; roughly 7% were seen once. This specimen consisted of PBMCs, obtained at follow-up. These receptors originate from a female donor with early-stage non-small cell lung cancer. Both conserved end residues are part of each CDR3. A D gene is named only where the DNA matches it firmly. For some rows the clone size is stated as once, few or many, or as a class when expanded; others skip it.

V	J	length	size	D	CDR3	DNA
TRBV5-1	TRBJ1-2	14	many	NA	CASSSITTNYGYTF	TGCGCCAGCAGCTCTATCACAACTAACTATGGCTACACCTTC
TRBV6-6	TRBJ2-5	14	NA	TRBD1	CASKTGGPLETQYF	TGTGCCAGCAAGACAGGGGGCCCTTTGGAGACCCAGTACTTC
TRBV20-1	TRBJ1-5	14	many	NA	CSARVRGYNQPQHF	TGCAGTGCTAGAGTCAGGGGATACAATCAGCCCCAGCATTTT
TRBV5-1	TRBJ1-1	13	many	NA	CASRNQINTEAFF	TGCGCCAGCAGAAACCAGATTAACACTGAAGCTTTCTTT
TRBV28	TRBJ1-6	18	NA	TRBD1	CASSYPTVGQGVNSPLHF	TGTGCCAGCAGTTACCCCACAGTAGGGCAGGGGGTCAATTCACCCCTCCACTTT
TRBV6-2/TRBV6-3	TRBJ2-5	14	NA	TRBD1	CASSQGTGYGTQYF	TGTGCCAGCAGTCAAGGGACAGGTTATGGGACCCAGTACTTC
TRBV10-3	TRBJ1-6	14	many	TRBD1	CAIKGQISNSPLHF	TGTGCCATCAAGGGACAGATCTCGAATTCACCCCTCCACTTT
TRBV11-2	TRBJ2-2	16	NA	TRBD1	CASSLVPRRGTGELFF	TGTGCCAGCAGCTTAGTCCCCCGCAGGGGGACCGGGGAGCTGTTTTTT
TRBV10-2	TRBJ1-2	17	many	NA	CASSGSGDIGPAYGYTF	TGCGCCAGCAGTGGGTCGGGCGACATAGGCCCTGCATATGGCTACACCTTC
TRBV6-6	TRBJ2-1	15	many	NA	CASSYVVMTYNEQFF	TGTGCCAGCAGTTACGTAGTAATGACATACAATGAGCAGTTCTTC
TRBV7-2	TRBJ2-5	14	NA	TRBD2	CASSFSSGQETQYF	TGTGCCAGCAGCTTCTCTAGCGGACAAGAGACCCAGTACTTC
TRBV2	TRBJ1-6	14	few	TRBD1	CASSVEQGIPPLHF	TGTGCCAGCAGTGTGGAACAGGGGATTCCACCCCTCCACTTT
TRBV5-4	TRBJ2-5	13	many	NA	CASSLGQQETQYF	TGTGCCAGCAGCTTGGGCCAGCAAGAGACCCAGTACTTC
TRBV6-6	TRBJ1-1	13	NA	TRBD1	CASSRAGTVEAFF	TGTGCCAGCAGTCGCGCCGGGACAGTTGAAGCTTTCTTT
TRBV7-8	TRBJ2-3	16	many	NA	CASSLGVDLYRGTQYF	TGTGCCAGCAGCTTAGGGGTGGACCTGTACCGCGGTACGCAGTATTTT
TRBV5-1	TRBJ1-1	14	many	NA	CASSLAVGSTEAFF	TGCGCCAGCAGCTTGGCGGTAGGGAGCACTGAAGCTTTCTTT
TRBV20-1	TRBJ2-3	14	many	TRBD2	CSSQRGPSTDTQYF	TGCAGTTCGCAGCGGGGGCCTAGCACAGATACGCAGTATTTT
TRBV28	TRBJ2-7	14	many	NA	CASATPERSYEQYF	TGTGCCAGCGCTACCCCGGAGCGCTCCTACGAGCAGTACTTC